This TCR beta chain is drawn from a study of OX40 agonist ivuxolimab in advanced cancers. This CDR3 is built from 13 residues. Germline V lookup: CDR1 MDHEN, CDR2 SYDVKM. Germline trimming cut 3 bases from V and 4 bases from J; bases unmatched to any gene: 2. The data were produced by immunoSEQ multiplex PCR, yet TCRdb's version contains in-frame clones alone and is incomplete. The table has approximately 16,000 clones, approximately 86% seen once. Study observations and caveats: In CD8+ T cells, expanded clones were on average more numerous than in CD4+.

To note about this clone: Antigen: not known.

Here the sequenced sample was CD4+ or CD8+ T cells sorted from blood, taken in a trial of the OX40 agonist ivuxolimab. V is TRBV28 and J is TRBJ2-5, with TRBD2 matching over 7 bases. The clonotype comes from an adult with an advanced solid tumor such as melanoma, head and neck, liver or kidney cancer. In DNA form, the CDR3 reads TGTGCCAGCAGTTTTGGCGGGAGAGAGACCCAGTACTTC. It translates to CASSFGGRETQYF.